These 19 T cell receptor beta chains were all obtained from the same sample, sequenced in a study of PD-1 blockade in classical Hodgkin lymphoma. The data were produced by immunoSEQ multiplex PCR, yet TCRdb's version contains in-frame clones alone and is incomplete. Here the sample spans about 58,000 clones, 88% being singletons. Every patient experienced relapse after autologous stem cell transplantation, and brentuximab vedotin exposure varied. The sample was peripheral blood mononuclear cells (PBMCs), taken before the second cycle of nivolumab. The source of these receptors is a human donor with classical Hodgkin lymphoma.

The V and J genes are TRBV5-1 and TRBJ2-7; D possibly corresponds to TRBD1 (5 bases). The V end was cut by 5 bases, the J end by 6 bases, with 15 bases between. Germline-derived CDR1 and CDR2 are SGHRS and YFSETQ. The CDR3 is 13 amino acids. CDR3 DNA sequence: TGCGCCAGCAGTTCGGGTGGAAGGGGCGAGCAGTACTTC. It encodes CASSSGGRGEQYF.

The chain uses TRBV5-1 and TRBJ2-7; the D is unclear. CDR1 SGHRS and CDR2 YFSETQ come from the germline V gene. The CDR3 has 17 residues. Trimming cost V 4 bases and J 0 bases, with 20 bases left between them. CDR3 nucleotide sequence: TGCGCCAGCAGCACGGAGCCCTCTGGCGGAATCTCCTACGAGCAGTACTTC. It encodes CASSTEPSGGISYEQYF.

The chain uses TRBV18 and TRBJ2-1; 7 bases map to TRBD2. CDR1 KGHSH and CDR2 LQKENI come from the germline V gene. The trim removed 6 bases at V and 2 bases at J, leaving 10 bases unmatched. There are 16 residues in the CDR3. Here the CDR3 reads CASSDDLAAAYNEQFF. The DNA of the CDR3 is TGTGCCAGCTCGGATGATCTAGCGGCCGCCTACAATGAGCAGTTCTTC.

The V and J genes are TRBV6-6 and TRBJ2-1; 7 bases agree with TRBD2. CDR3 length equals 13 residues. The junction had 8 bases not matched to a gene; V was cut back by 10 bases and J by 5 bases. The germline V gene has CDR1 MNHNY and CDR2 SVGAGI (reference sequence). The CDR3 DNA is TGTGCCACAAATAGGGGAGGGAACAATGAGCAGTTCTTC. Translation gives CATNRGGNNEQFF.

The CDR3 region has the DNA TGTGCCAGCAGCCCGTCGGGACGGCGGGGCACAGATACGCAGTATTTT. This translates into CASSPSGRRGTDTQYF. The chain employs TRBV4-2 and TRBJ2-3, with D perhaps matching TRBD1 or TRBD2 (5 bases each). Trimming took off 4 bases at V and 1 base at J, with 15 bases between the two ends. CDR3 length equals 16 residues. Germline V lookup: CDR1 LGHNA, CDR2 YNFKEQ.

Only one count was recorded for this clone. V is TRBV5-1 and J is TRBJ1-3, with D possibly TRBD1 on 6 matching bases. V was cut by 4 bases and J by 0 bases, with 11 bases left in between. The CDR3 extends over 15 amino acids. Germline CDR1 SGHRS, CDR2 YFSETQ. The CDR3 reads CASSPGQISGNTIYF. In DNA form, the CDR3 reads TGCGCCAGCAGCCCCGGACAGATCTCTGGAAACACCATATATTTT. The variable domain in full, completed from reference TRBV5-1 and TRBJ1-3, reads KAGVTQTPRYLIKTRGQQVTLSCSPISGHRSVSWYQQTPGQGLQFLFEYFSETQRNKGNFPGRFSGRQFSNSRSEMNVSTLELGDSALYLCASSPGQISGNTIYFGEGSWLTVV.

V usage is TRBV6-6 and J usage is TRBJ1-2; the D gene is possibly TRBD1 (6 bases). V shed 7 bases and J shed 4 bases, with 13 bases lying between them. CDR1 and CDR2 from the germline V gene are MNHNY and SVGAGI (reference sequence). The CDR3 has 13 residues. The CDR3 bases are TGTGCCAGCACTTCTCGACAGGCCTATGGCTACACCTTC. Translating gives CASTSRQAYGYTF.

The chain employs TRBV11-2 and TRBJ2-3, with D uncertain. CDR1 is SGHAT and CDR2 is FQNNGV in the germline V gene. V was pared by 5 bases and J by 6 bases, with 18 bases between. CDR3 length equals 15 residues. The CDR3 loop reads CASSPNRKVWDTQYF. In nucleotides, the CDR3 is TGTGCCAGCAGCCCCAATAGGAAGGTGTGGGATACGCAGTATTTT.

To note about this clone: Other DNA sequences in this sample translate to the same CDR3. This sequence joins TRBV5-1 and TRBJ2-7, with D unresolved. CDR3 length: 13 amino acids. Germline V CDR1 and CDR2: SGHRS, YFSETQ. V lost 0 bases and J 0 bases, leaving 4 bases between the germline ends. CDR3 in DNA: TGCGCCAGCAGCTTGGTCAGCTCCTACGAGCAGTACTTC. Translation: CASSLVSSYEQYF.

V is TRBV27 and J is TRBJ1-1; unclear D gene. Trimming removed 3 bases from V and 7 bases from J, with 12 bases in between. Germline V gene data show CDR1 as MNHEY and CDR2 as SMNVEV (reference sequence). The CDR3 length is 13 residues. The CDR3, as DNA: TGTGCCAGCAGTTTCCAAAGCCAGTATGAAGCTTTCTTT. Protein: CASSFQSQYEAFF.

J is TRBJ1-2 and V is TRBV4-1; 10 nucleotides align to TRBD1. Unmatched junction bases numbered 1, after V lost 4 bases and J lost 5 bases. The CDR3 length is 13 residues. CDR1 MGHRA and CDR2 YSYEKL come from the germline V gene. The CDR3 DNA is TGCGCCAGCAGCCGGACAGGGGGGTATGGCTACACCTTC. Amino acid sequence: CASSRTGGYGYTF.

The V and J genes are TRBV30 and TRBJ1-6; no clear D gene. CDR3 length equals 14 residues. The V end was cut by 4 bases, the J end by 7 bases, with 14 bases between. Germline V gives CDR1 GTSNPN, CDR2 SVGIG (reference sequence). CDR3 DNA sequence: TGTGCCTGGACCGGTGTGGTTTCCAATTCACCCCTCCACTTT. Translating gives CAWTGVVSNSPLHF.

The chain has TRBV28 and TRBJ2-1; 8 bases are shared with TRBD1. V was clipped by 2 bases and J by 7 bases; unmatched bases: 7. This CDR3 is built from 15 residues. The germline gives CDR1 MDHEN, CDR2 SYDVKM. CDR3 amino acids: CASSLRRTGWNEQFF. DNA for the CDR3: TGTGCCAGCAGTTTACGGAGGACAGGGTGGAATGAGCAGTTCTTC.

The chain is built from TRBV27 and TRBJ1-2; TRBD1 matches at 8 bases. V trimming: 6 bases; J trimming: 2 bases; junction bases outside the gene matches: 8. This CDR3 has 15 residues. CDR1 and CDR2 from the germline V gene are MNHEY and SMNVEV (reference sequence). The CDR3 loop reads CASRETTGANYGYTF. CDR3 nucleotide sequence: TGTGCCAGCAGGGAGACGACAGGGGCCAACTATGGCTACACCTTC.

The CDR3 region is CASSLAIQPQVSGANVLTF. The CDR3 DNA follows: TGCGCCAGCAGCTTGGCCATACAGCCCCAAGTCTCTGGGGCCAACGTCCTGACTTTC. J is TRBJ2-6 and V is TRBV5-1; D call uncertain. V was trimmed by 0 bases and J by 0 bases, leaving 16 bases between them. This CDR3 spans 19 amino acids. Germline V gene data show CDR1 as SGHRS and CDR2 as YFSETQ. Full variable domain (rest looked up from reference TRBV5-1 and TRBJ2-6): KAGVTQTPRYLIKTRGQQVTLSCSPISGHRSVSWYQQTPGQGLQFLFEYFSETQRNKGNFPGRFSGRQFSNSRSEMNVSTLELGDSALYLCASSLAIQPQVSGANVLTFGAGSRLTVL.

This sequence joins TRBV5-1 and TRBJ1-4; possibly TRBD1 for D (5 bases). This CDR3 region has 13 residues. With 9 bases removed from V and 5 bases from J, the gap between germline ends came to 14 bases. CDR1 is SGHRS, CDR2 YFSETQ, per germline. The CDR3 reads CATSGRPNEKLFF. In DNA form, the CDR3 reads TGCGCCACTTCGGGACGGCCCAATGAAAAACTGTTTTTT.

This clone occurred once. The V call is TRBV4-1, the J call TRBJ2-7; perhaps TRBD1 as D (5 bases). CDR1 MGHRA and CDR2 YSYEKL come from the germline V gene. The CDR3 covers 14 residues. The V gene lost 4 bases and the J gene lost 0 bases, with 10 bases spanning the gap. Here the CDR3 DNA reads TGCGCCAGCAGCCGTCCCGACAGCTCCTACGAGCAGTACTTC. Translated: CASSRPDSSYEQYF.

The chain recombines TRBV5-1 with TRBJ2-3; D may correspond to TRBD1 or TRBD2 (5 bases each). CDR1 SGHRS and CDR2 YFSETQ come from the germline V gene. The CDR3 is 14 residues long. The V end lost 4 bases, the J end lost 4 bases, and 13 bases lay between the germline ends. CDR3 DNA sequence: TGCGCCAGCAGCCTGGGGACCGTATCAGATACGCAGTATTTT. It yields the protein CASSLGTVSDTQYF.

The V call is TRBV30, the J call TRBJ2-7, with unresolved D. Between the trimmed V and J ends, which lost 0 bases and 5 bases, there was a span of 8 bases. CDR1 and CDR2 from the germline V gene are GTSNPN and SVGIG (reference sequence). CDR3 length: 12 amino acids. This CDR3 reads CAWSVTHDEQYF. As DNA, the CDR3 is TGTGCCTGGAGTGTGACCCACGACGAGCAGTACTTC. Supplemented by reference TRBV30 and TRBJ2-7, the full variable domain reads SQTIHQWPATLVQPVGSPLSLECTVEGTSNPNLYWYRQAAGRGLQLLFYSVGIGQISSEVPQNLSASRPQDRQFILSSKKLLLSDSGFYLCAWSVTHDEQYFGPGTRLTVT.